The 8 T cell receptor beta chains below come from one sample, sequenced in a study of T cell responses to AZD1222 COVID-19 vaccine. Using immunoSEQ multiplex PCR, the repertoire was profiled, and TCRdb retains in-frame clones only, with some absent. This table holds 100,000 to 150,000 clones, about nine tenths found once. The sample was peripheral blood, taken on day 0 of MenACWY control vaccination. The receptors come from an adult in good health.

This clone was detected only a few times. Other DNA sequences from this sample encode an identical CDR3 as well. The chain is built from TRBV5-1 and TRBJ1-2; a possible D gene is TRBD1 (5 bases). CDR3 size: 12 residues. The ends were cut back, 0 bases at V and 8 bases at J, with 8 bases in the middle. The germline gives CDR1 SGHRS, CDR2 YFSETQ. In DNA form, the CDR3 reads TGCGCCAGCAGCTTGGTTGGGGACGGCTACACCTTC. Translating gives CASSLVGDGYTF.

V and J are TRBV29-1 and TRBJ2-3; the D is unclear. V lost 2 bases, J lost 3 bases, and 12 bases lay in between. This CDR3 contains 14 residues. Germline V gives CDR1 SQVTM, CDR2 ANQGSEA. The CDR3 sequence is CSVELGRKTDTQYF. CDR3 bases: TGCAGCGTTGAACTAGGACGTAAGACAGATACGCAGTATTTT.

The chain carries TRBV5-5 and TRBJ1-2; D perhaps matches TRBD1 (6 bases). With 2 bases removed from V and 0 bases from J, the gap between germline ends came to 17 bases. This CDR3 has 17 residues. Germline values: CDR1 SGHKS, CDR2 YYEKEE (reference sequence). The CDR3 here is CASSFTGTPLSNYGYTF. For the CDR3, the DNA is TGTGCCAGCAGCTTCACCGGGACACCACTTTCTAACTATGGCTACACCTTC.

The chain has TRBV7-8 and TRBJ2-5; D unresolved. Germline V gives CDR1 SGHVS, CDR2 FQNEAQ. V lost 5 bases, J lost 2 bases, and 9 bases lay in between. The CDR3 totals 13 residues. Here the CDR3 reads CASSRRGQETQYF. CDR3 nucleotides: TGTGCCAGCAGCAGACGCGGACAAGAGACCCAGTACTTC.

In the case of this clone: Other DNA sequences within the sample encode an identical CDR3. V usage is TRBV5-1 and J usage is TRBJ2-1; D gene uncertain. Trimming shortened V by 0 bases and J by 8 bases, and 3 bases separated the two germline ends. Germline lookup yields CDR1 SGHRS and CDR2 YFSETQ. This CDR3 region has 11 residues. As DNA, the CDR3 is TGCGCCAGCAGCTTGGCGTATGAGCAGTTCTTC. This codes for CASSLAYEQFF.

V is TRBV27 and J is TRBJ2-1; 9 bases align to TRBD1. The CDR3 contains 15 residues. The V gene end was trimmed by 5 bases and the J gene end by 9 bases; junction bases not matched to a gene: 11. Per the germline V gene, CDR1 is MNHEY and CDR2 is SMNVEV (reference sequence). In DNA form, the CDR3 reads TGTGCCAGCAGTCCCAACGGACAGGGGAAGGGTGAGCAGTTCTTC. This encodes CASSPNGQGKGEQFF.

The chain couples TRBV18 to TRBJ2-1, with TRBD2 matching 7 bases. The CDR3 spans 15 residues. Germline values: CDR1 KGHSH, CDR2 LQKENI. Trimming removed 3 bases from V and 6 bases from J; junction bases left unmatched: 8. The CDR3 nucleotides are TGTGCCAGCTCACCTCCTAGCGGTAGTTTCAATGAGCAGTTCTTC. This encodes CASSPPSGSFNEQFF.

This sequence joins TRBV28 and TRBJ2-3; TRBD2 matches 12 bases. The CDR3 has 17 residues. Germline-derived CDR1 and CDR2 are MDHEN and SYDVKM. The V gene end was trimmed by 4 bases and the J gene end by 2 bases; junction bases not matched to a gene: 7. CDR3 sequence: CASSSPWTSGDTDTQYF. The CDR3 bases are TGTGCCAGCAGTTCCCCCTGGACTAGCGGGGACACAGATACGCAGTATTTT.